The table lists the clone carrying this T cell receptor beta chain with many counts. The sample's time point: newly diagnosed GD, antithyroid drugs for less than 3 months. The authors made the TCR library using RNA they extracted from PBMCs. EDTA tubes collected roughly 9 milliliters of peripheral blood. This sample stems from a study of regulatory T cells in long-lasting Graves disease. The V gene's germline CDR1 is SEHNR and CDR2 FQNEAQ (reference sequence). Trimming cost V 5 bases and J 5 bases, with 22 bases left between them. The CDR3 has 16 residues. Building the TCR beta libraries relied on iRepertoire HTBI primers, and CDR3 regions underwent Arm-PCR. One entry per CDR3 protein, called by TCRdb with MiXCR from the multiplex PCR reads. Seen here are hundreds of thousands of distinct CDR3 sequences, about a sixth observed once, and the top ten hold around 27%. These data are also associated with another study on T cells in Graves' hyperthyroidism and ophthalmopathy. That report notes: The HTBI primer set drove a first-round RT-PCR of the TCR CDR3. Blood also held most thyroid clonotypes expanded beyond 0.001. Onset of ophthalmopathy came a median about 6.5 months after the model predicted it.

This chain joins TRBV7-9 and TRBJ2-7, with D uncertain. The clonotype was recovered from a middle-aged man with Graves disease. The sequencing here drew on peripheral blood mononuclear cells (PBMCs), taken at new diagnosis, from a patient treated with antithyroid drugs. This CDR3 is CASSQILTNLKDEQYF. CDR3 DNA sequence: TGTGCCAGCAGCCAGATCTTGACAAACCTGAAGGACGAGCAGTACTTC. The complete variable domain, with remaining parts taken from reference TRBV7-9 and TRBJ2-7, reads DTGVSQNPRHKITKRGQNVTFRCDPISEHNRLYWYRQTLGQGPEFLTYFQNEAQLEKSRLLSDRFSAERPKGSFSTLEIQRTEQGDSAMYLCASSQILTNLKDEQYFGPGTRLTVT.